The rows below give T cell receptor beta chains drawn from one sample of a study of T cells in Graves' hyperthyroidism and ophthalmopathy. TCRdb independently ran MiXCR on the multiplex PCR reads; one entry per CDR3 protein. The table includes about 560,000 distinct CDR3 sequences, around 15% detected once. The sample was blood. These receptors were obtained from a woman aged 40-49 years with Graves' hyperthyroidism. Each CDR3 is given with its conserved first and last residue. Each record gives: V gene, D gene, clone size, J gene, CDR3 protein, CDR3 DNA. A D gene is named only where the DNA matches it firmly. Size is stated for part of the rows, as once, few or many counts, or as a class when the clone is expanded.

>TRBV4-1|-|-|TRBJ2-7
CASSHGDGDSYEQYF
TGCGCCAGCAGCCACGGGGACGGAGACTCCTACGAGCAGTACTTC
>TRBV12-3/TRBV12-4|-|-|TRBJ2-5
CACSPRETQYF
TGTGCCTGCAGCCCTAGGGAGACCCAGTACTTC
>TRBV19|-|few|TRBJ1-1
CASSVTENTEAFF
TGTGCCAGTAGCGTGACAGAGAACACTGAAGCTTTCTTT
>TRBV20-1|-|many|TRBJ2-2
CSARDPWFGELFF
TGCAGTGCTAGAGATCCGTGGTTCGGGGAGCTGTTTTTT
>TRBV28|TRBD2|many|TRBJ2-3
CASSWRLAEGVPTQYF
TGTGCCAGCAGTTGGAGACTAGCGGAGGGCGTCCCAACGCAGTATTTT
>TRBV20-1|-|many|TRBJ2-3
CSANPGANADTQYF
TGCAGTGCTAATCCGGGGGCGAACGCAGATACGCAGTATTTT
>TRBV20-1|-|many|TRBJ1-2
CSAAPAFVDGYTF
TGCAGTGCTGCTCCGGCGTTTGTGGATGGCTACACCTTC
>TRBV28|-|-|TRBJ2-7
CASSDGNYFLPEQYF
TGTGCCAGCAGCGACGGTAACTACTTCCTCCCCGAGCAGTACTTC
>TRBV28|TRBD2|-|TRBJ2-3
CASSWGTSGELTDTQYF
TGTGCCAGCAGTTGGGGGACTAGCGGGGAACTCACAGATACGCAGTATTTT
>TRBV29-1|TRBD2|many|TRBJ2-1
CSVEGPSGSTYNEQFF
TGCAGCGTGGAGGGCCCTAGCGGGAGTACCTACAATGAGCAGTTCTTC
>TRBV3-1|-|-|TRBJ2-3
CASSQEGAADTQYF
TGTGCCAGCAGCCAAGAAGGAGCGGCAGATACGCAGTATTTT
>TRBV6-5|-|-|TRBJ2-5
CASSYQSAQETQYF
TGTGCCAGCAGTTACCAGAGTGCCCAAGAGACCCAGTACTTC
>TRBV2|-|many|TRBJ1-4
CASSEVSFGAVNEKLFF
TGTGCCAGCAGTGAAGTCAGCTTCGGGGCAGTGAATGAAAAACTGTTTTTT
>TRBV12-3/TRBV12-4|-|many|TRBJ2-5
CASSTSGAGHETQYF
TGTGCCAGCAGTACTAGTGGGGCAGGGCACGAGACCCAGTACTTC
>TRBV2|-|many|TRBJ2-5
CASSEFSGETQYF
TGTGCCAGCAGTGAGTTTAGCGGAGAGACCCAGTACTTC
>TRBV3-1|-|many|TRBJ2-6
CASRREVAGANVLTF
TGTGCCAGCAGACGCGAGGTGGCTGGGGCCAACGTCCTGACTTTC
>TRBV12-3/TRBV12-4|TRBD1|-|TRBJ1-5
CASSLGQGGDQLQHF
TGTGCCAGCAGTTTAGGACAGGGTGGCGATCAGCTCCAGCATTTT
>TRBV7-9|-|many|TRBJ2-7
CASSLGQATSYEQYF
TGTGCCAGCAGCTTAGGTCAGGCTACCTCCTACGAGCAGTACTTC
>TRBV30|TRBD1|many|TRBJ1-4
CAWRMKGAANEKLFF
TGTGCCTGGAGGATGAAGGGGGCGGCTAATGAAAAACTGTTTTTT
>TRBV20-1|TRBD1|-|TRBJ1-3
CSARLSRGDGNTIYF
TGCAGTGCTAGGTTGAGCAGGGGGGATGGAAACACCATATATTTT
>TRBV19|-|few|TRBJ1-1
CASSRREGRTEAFF
TGTGCCAGTAGCCGAAGAGAGGGACGCACTGAAGCTTTCTTT
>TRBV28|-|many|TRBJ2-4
CASSFLLGVAKNIQYF
TGTGCCAGCAGTTTCTTGTTGGGGGTAGCCAAAAACATTCAGTACTTC
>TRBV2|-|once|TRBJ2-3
CASSGDTTDTQYF
TGTGCCAGCAGTGGGGACACAACAGATACGCAGTATTTT
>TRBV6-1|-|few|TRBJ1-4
CASNLGSEKLFF
TGTGCCAGCAACCTGGGGAGTGAAAAACTGTTTTTT
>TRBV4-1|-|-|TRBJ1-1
CASSQAENSNTEAFF
TGCGCCAGCAGCCAAGCCGAAAACTCGAACACTGAAGCTTTCTTT
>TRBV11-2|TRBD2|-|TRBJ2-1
CASSSGLAGSTEQFF
TGTGCCAGCAGCTCGGGACTAGCGGGGTCGACTGAGCAGTTCTTC
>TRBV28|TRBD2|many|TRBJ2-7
CASSLLIGRIYEQYF
TGTGCCAGCAGTTTATTGATCGGGAGGATCTACGAGCAGTACTTC
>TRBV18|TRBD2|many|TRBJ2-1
CASSPPVRGGDNEQFF
TGTGCCAGCTCACCACCGGTGCGGGGAGGGGACAATGAGCAGTTCTTC
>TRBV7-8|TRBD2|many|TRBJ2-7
CASRSGTSSYEQYF
TGTGCCAGCAGATCCGGGACTAGCAGCTACGAGCAGTACTTC
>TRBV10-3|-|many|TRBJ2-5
CAISESSGRQGEETQYF
TGTGCCATCAGTGAGTCATCAGGGAGGCAAGGAGAAGAGACCCAGTACTTC
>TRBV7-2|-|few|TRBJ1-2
CASSLGAGAGGYTF
TGTGCCAGCAGCTTAGGGGCGGGGGCGGGCGGCTACACCTTC
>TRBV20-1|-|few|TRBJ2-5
CSANTENRINQETQYF
TGCAGTGCCAACACAGAGAATAGGATTAACCAAGAGACCCAGTACTTC
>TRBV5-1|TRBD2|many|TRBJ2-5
CASSLGASGTQETQYF
TGCGCCAGCAGCTTGGGTGCTAGCGGGACACAAGAGACCCAGTACTTC
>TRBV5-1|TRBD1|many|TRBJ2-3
CASSGPGTEFADTQYF
TGCGCCAGCAGCGGTCCCGGGACAGAGTTCGCAGATACGCAGTATTTT
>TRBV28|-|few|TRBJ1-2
CASSFGGGAVGYTF
TGTGCCAGCAGTTTCGGGGGGGGGGCGGTTGGCTACACCTTC
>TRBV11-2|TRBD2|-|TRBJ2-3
CASSSPGLADTFTDTQYF
TGTGCCAGCAGCTCACCGGGACTAGCGGATACCTTCACAGATACGCAGTATTTT
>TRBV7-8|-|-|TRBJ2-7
CASSSQAGTYEQYF
TGTGCCAGCAGCTCCCAGGCCGGAACCTACGAGCAGTACTTC
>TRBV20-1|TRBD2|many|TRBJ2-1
CSAGTGTSGRIAYNEQFF
TGCAGTGCTGGAACCGGGACTAGCGGGAGAATCGCCTACAATGAGCAGTTCTTC
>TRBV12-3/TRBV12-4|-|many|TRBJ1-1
CASSFLGVTEAFF
TGTGCCAGCAGTTTTTTAGGAGTCACAGAAGCTTTCTTT
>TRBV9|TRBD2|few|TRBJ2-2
CASSVDGRAPGELFF
TGTGCCAGCAGCGTAGACGGGAGGGCCCCCGGGGAGCTGTTTTTT
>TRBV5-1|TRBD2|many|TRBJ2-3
CASTPVPGLAGTTDTQYF
TGCGCCAGCACCCCCGTCCCGGGACTAGCGGGAACCACAGATACGCAGTATTTT
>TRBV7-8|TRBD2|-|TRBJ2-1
CASSPSPLAGGNNEQFF
TGTGCCAGCAGCCCCAGCCCCCTAGCGGGAGGTAACAATGAGCAGTTCTTC
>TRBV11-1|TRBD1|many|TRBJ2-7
CASSIGQAKTYEQYF
TGTGCCAGCAGCATTGGACAGGCAAAAACCTACGAGCAGTACTTC
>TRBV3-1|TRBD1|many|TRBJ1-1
CASSPGQVLNTEAFF
TGTGCCAGCAGCCCAGGACAGGTTTTGAACACTGAAGCTTTCTTT
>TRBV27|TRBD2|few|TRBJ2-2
CASRGGLAGREGRELFF
TGTGCCAGCAGAGGGGGGCTAGCGGGTCGAGAGGGCAGGGAGCTGTTTTTT
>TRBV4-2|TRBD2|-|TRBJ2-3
CASSQEKREGGDTQYF
TGTGCCAGCAGCCAAGAGAAGCGGGAGGGGGGAGATACGCAGTATTTT
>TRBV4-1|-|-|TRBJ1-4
CASSPQMTALNEKLFF
TGCGCCAGCAGCCCCCAGATGACGGCCCTTAATGAAAAACTGTTTTTT